The 17 T cell receptor beta chains reported below all come from one sample, sequenced in a study of T cell repertoires in ileal Crohn's disease. The assay was immunoSEQ multiplex PCR, and TCRdb's table has in-frame clones only and misses some. The table lists 13,000 to 15,000 clones, about 85% of them singletons, with approximately 3.3% in the top ten. The sequenced material came from ileal tissue. These receptors all stem from an adult with Crohn's disease.

The CDR3 region has the DNA TGTGCCAGCAGCTTAGAAGGGGATGAAAAACTGTTTTTT. Its translation: CASSLEGDEKLFF. The chain couples TRBV7-9 to TRBJ1-4; possibly TRBD1 for D (5 bases). The CDR3 has 13 residues. CDR1 and CDR2 from the germline V gene are SEHNR and FQNEAQ (reference sequence). With 1 base removed from V and 6 bases from J, the gap between germline ends came to 6 bases.

As for this clone: One end of the junction fails to match germline, which may point to a read error. V gene TRBV7-7 combines with J gene TRBJ1-1, with 10 bases matching TRBD1. Germline-derived CDR1 and CDR2 are SSHAT and FNYEAQ (reference sequence). The CDR3 has 16 residues. CDR3 in DNA: TGTGCTAGCAGCCCAATCGACAGGGGGCAGAGTACTGAAGCTTTCTTT. This codes for CASSPIDRGQSTEAFF.

This sequence joins TRBV9 and TRBJ1-1; D gene uncertain. In germline, CDR1 is SGDLS, CDR2 YYNGEE. Trimming left V 6 bases short and J 3 bases short, with 21 bases between. This CDR3 comprises 16 residues. CDR3 coding DNA: TGTGCCAGCACTGACCTCAGGCATGCCACGGACACTGAAGCTTTCTTT. The encoded protein is CASTDLRHATDTEAFF.

With respect to this clone: At the DNA level, this CDR3 is encoded by other sequences in the same sample as well. The chain recombines TRBV7-3 with TRBJ2-3; 10 positions agree with TRBD2. Germline CDR1 is SGHTA and CDR2 is FQGTGA. Germline trimming cut 1 base from V and 3 bases from J; bases unmatched to any gene: 7. The CDR3 has 17 amino acids. CDR3 nucleotides: TGTGCCAGCAGCTTAAACCCTAGCGGGAGTAGGACAGATACGCAGTATTTT. Encoded protein: CASSLNPSGSRTDTQYF. Drawing the rest from reference TRBV7-3 and TRBJ2-3, the complete variable domain is GAGVSQTPSNKVTEKGKYVELRCDPISGHTALYWYRQSLGQGPEFLIYFQGTGAADDSGLPNDRFFAVRPEGSVSTLKIQRTERGDSAVYLCASSLNPSGSRTDTQYFGPGTRLTVL.

The chain links TRBV19 to TRBJ2-5, with 7 bases that match TRBD1. The CDR3 consists of 15 residues. Germline V gene lookup returns CDR1 LNHDA and CDR2 SQIVND (reference sequence). The V and J ends lost 5 bases and 2 bases, in that order; junction bases with no gene match: 8. CDR3 sequence reads: CASSSGTATQETQYF. In DNA form, the CDR3 reads TGTGCCAGTAGTTCCGGGACAGCTACACAAGAGACCCAGTACTTC.

The CDR3 loop reads CATRQGLNTEAFF. The CDR3 DNA reads TGTGCCACCAGACAGGGGCTGAACACTGAAGCTTTCTTT. The chain is built from TRBV2 and TRBJ1-1, with 8 bases aligning to TRBD1. The J segment lost 0 bases and the V segment lost 10 bases, leaving 4 bases of the junction unmatched. CDR1 SNHLY and CDR2 FYNNEI come from the germline V gene. CDR3 length equals 13 residues.

The chain links TRBV19 to TRBJ2-7, with unresolved D. This CDR3 spans 14 amino acids. Trimming removed 5 bases at V and 1 base at J, with 12 bases between. From germline, CDR1 is LNHDA and CDR2 SQIVND (reference sequence). The CDR3 coding sequence is TGTGCCAGTAGTGTCGACTTTCGGTCCTACGAGCAGTACTTC. Translating gives CASSVDFRSYEQYF.

V gene TRBV6-1 combines with J gene TRBJ1-1; the match to TRBD1 covers 8 bases. Trimming at V came to 0 bases and at J to 5 bases, leaving 5 bases not matched to a gene. Germline V gene lookup returns CDR1 MNHNS and CDR2 SASEGT. The CDR3 has 15 residues. In DNA form, the CDR3 reads TGTGCCAGCAGTGAAGCAAGGACAGGGTATACTGAAGCTTTCTTT. Translated, it gives CASSEARTGYTEAFF.

The chain has TRBV2 and TRBJ2-3; D is uncertain. The CDR3 runs 15 residues. Germline CDR1 SNHLY, CDR2 FYNNEI. The V end was cut by 6 bases, the J end by 3 bases, with 16 bases between. Here the CDR3 reads CASRPISTQTDTQYF. The CDR3 nucleotides are TGTGCCAGCAGGCCTATTAGCACCCAAACAGATACGCAGTATTTT.

The chain uses TRBV7-9 and TRBJ2-7; TRBD1 agrees at 8 bases. Germline V gives CDR1 SEHNR, CDR2 FQNEAQ (reference sequence). With 1 base clipped from V and 3 bases from J, the junction kept 2 bases outside the gene matches. This CDR3 is 14 amino acids long. CDR3 protein: CASSLGTGFYEQYF. In DNA form, the CDR3 reads TGTGCCAGCAGCTTAGGGACAGGGTTCTACGAGCAGTACTTC. Based on the CDR3 plus reference TRBV7-9 and TRBJ2-7, the full variable domain is DTGVSQNPRHKITKRGQNVTFRCDPISEHNRLYWYRQTLGQGPEFLTYFQNEAQLEKSRLLSDRFSAERPKGSFSTLEIQRTEQGDSAMYLCASSLGTGFYEQYFGPGTRLTVT.

This sequence joins TRBV10-3 and TRBJ2-7, with D perhaps TRBD2 (5 bases). The CDR3 length is 15 residues. The V gene's germline CDR1 is ENHRY and CDR2 SYGVKD. The V end was cut by 4 bases, the J end by 1 base, with 14 bases between. Written as DNA, the CDR3 is TGTGCCATCAGTGGAGGACTTACTGGTTCCTACGAGCAGTACTTC. It specifies CAISGGLTGSYEQYF.

The gene calls are TRBV6-1 and TRBJ1-3; D is unresolved. CDR3 length equals 15 residues. Germline CDR1 MNHNS, CDR2 SASEGT. The V end was cut by 5 bases, the J end by 8 bases, with 19 bases between. CDR3 bases: TGTGCCAGCAGTTCCCCTGAGTTGGAAACAGACACCATATATTTT. This encodes CASSSPELETDTIYF.

The CDR3 reads CASSPRASGGPTETQYF. Here the CDR3 DNA reads TGTGCCAGCAGCCCCAGGGCTAGCGGGGGGCCAACGGAGACCCAGTACTTC. The chain couples TRBV11-2 to TRBJ2-5; 11 nucleotides match TRBD2. The CDR3 contains 17 residues. The germline V gene encodes CDR1 SGHAT and CDR2 FQNNGV. The junction had 13 bases not matched to a gene; V was cut back by 5 bases and J by 5 bases.

CDR3 protein: CASSFPSGYYEQYF. Written as DNA, the CDR3 is TGTGCCAGCAGTTTTCCTAGCGGGTACTACGAGCAGTACTTC. The J gene is TRBJ2-7, the V gene TRBV28; 8 bases are shared with TRBD2. The ends lost 3 bases at V and 3 bases at J; junction bases unmatched: 4. In germline, CDR1 is MDHEN, CDR2 SYDVKM. This CDR3 has 14 residues.

J is TRBJ2-5 and V is TRBV7-6; TRBD2 matches at 11 bases. The CDR3 has 17 residues. V shed 2 bases, J shed 1 base, and the junction held 6 bases outside the gene matches. Germline V lookup: CDR1 SGHVS, CDR2 FNYEAQ. CDR3 bases: TGTGCCAGCAGCTTATTACTAGCGGGGGCAGCCCAAGAGACCCAGTACTTC. Its translation is CASSLLLAGAAQETQYF.

V gene TRBV9 combines with J gene TRBJ2-2, with 13 bases matching TRBD2. The CDR3 consists of 17 residues. Germline values: CDR1 SGDLS, CDR2 YYNGEE. V lost 3 bases to trimming and J lost 0 bases; unmatched junction nucleotides: 2. The CDR3 DNA reads TGTGCCAGCAGCGGGGGACTAGCGGGATCGAACACCGGGGAGCTGTTTTTT. It is translated as CASSGGLAGSNTGELFF.

The chain joins TRBV4-2 to TRBJ2-3; no firm D call. Between the trimmed V and J ends, which lost 0 bases and 6 bases, there was a span of 7 bases. Per germline, CDR1 LGHNA and CDR2 YNFKEQ. This CDR3 is built from 13 residues. CDR3: CASSQEFGDTQYF. CDR3 in DNA: TGTGCCAGCAGCCAAGAATTCGGGGATACGCAGTATTTT.